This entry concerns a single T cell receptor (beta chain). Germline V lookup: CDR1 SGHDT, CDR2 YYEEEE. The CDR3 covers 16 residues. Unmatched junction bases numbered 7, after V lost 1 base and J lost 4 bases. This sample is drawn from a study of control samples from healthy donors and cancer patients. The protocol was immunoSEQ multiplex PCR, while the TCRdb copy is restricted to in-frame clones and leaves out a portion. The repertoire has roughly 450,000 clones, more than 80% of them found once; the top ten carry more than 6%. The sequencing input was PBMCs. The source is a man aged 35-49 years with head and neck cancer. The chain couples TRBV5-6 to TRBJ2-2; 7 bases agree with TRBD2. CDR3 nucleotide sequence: TGTGCCAGCAGCTTGTACGCGGGAGTGGGCACCGGGGAGCTGTTTTTT. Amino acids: CASSLYAGVGTGELFF.